Included here is one T cell receptor (beta chain) sequence, with context. There is no known antigen for this receptor. There are no base qualities to consult, and no much larger clone falls within one base. The immunoSEQ Assay, a bias-controlled multiplex PCR, was used to amplify TCRbeta CDR3 regions from genomic DNA. From the authors' description of their analysis: The number of nucleated cells in each sample was estimated by amplification of reference gene primers within the assay. To quantify the absolute abundance of each unique TCRbeta CDR3 rearrangement, sequence reads were collapsed and filtered. For each sample, productive Simpson clonality was calculated as the square root of Simpson's diversity index across productive rearrangements. Not all clones reach the TCRdb copy of this immuneACCESS table, which keeps in-frame sequences only. Checked studies attribute under half of the gap to unresolved V genes and leave the rest unexplained. The D gene and trimming were derived from the DNA, and the V and J assignments and clone size from that table. Present in this sample are fewer than 50,000 clones, around 84% of which were seen just once. The top ten clonotypes cover 7.6% of the sample.

The CDR3 measures 9 amino acids from cysteine to phenylalanine. Only CDR3 DNA remains: 27 bases, in frame from the first base. The germline V gene supplies CDR1 MDHEN and CDR2 SYDVKM. V is cut by 8 bases and J by 9 bases, and the space between the germline ends is 5 bases. The record originates from a study of blood T cell repertoires in COVID-19 (dated by TCRdb to 2018 to 2020). For the wider study: The collaborator samples originated in the United States, Italy and Spain and spanned the acute and convalescent phases of COVID-19. The prospective study material was composed of cDNA or gDNA derived from T cells, B-cell-depleted T cells, or PBMCs. Subjects who had been exposed to COVID-19, were actively infected with it, or had recovered from it provided the deeply sampled blood TCRbeta repertoires that made up the dataset. The repertoires were made available in a free public database intended to serve as a resource for research on the immune response to SARS-CoV-2. The samples were drawn from two sources: the first 160 participants of the ongoing ImmuneRACE study, and 1,200 or so subjects contributed by 6 global collaborators. A de-identified subject ID, COVID-19 status, age in years and sex were almost always included in the sample metadata. HLA class I and class II types, where available, came from metadata supplied by the sample provider rather than from assay-based typing. General findings and caveats noted by the study authors: The amount of clinical and demographic metadata varied by source and participant and was provided uncurated.

Collaborating institutions collected whole blood in K2EDTA tubes following their own protocols. For TCRbeta analysis, collaborators shipped samples in one of three forms: frozen whole blood, isolated PBMCs, or DNA extracted from either of those sample types. The chain was built from TRBV28 and TRBJ2-1; the D segment cannot be called with confidence. The material sequenced was peripheral blood. This clonotype was sampled from a human donor in a cohort sampled during active COVID-19. The CDR3 here reads CASRGEQFF. The bases read TGTGCCAGCCGAGGTGAGCAGTTCTTC.